This T cell receptor (beta chain) derives from a study of cytomegalovirus exposure and HLA in healthy donors. CDR3 length: 13 residues. CDR1 is GTSNPN, CDR2 SVGIG, per germline (reference sequence). Trimming stripped 3 bases from V and 9 bases from J, with 17 bases between. Produced via immunoSEQ multiplex PCR; TCRdb's table is partial and in-frame only. The sample lists 130,000 to 150,000 clones, approximately 86% occurring once. This clone was detected only a few times. The donors were part of the validation cohort of 100 to 150 subjects. That cohort was separate from the first cohort, which comprised about 730 subjects.

This sequence joins TRBV30 and TRBJ1-2; D possibly corresponds to TRBD1 (6 bases). The TCR was taken from a woman aged 18-35 years in good health and CMV-seropositive. Sequencing input: PBMCs. The CDR3 sequence is CAWRGTGIWSYTF. The DNA for the CDR3 is TGTGCCTGGAGGGGAACAGGGATTTGGAGCTACACCTTC.